One sample yielded the 21 T cell receptor beta chains listed below, sequenced in a study of T cell repertoires in cytomegalovirus infection. What these receptors recognize is not known. MiXCR was run by TCRdb on the reads, yielding one entry per CDR3 protein. The sample holds about half a million distinct CDR3 sequences; around a third are singletons and the top ten take roughly 16%. Here the sequenced sample was cultured PBMCs, taken from culture after CMV antigen stimulation. The receptor set was obtained from a human donor in good health (CMV status not recorded). Some clones in this sample may be carry-over from other donors' samples.

This clonotype was recorded a few times. The chain recombines TRBV2 with TRBJ2-1; D uncertain. CDR3 length: 15 residues. Germline V gene data show CDR1 as SNHLY and CDR2 as FYNNEI. V was pared by 2 bases and J by 0 bases, with 8 bases between. The CDR3 is CASSESASSYNEQFF. The CDR3 nucleotides read TGTGCCAGCAGTGAATCGGCGAGCTCCTACAATGAGCAGTTCTTC.

The rearrangement uses TRBV6-2 or TRBV6-3 and TRBJ2-6; perhaps D is TRBD1 or TRBD2 (5 bases each). In germline, CDR1 is MNHEY, CDR2 SVGEGT. V was shortened by 7 bases and J by 1 base, with 20 bases between the two germline ends. CDR3 length: 18 residues. The DNA of the CDR3 is TGTGCCAGCACACCCTACGGGGCGGAACAATCTGGGGCCAACGTCCTGACTTTC. It encodes CASTPYGAEQSGANVLTF.

This chain joins TRBV12-3 or TRBV12-4 and TRBJ1-1; 7 bases are a match to TRBD1. The trim removed 2 bases at V and 4 bases at J, leaving 7 bases unmatched. The CDR3 sequence is 15 residues long. The CDR3 spells CASSLSGTVTTEAFF. The CDR3 bases are TGTGCCAGCAGTTTAAGTGGGACAGTTACCACTGAAGCTTTCTTT.

The CDR3 sequence: CASSPTGRKNTGELFF. In nucleotides, the CDR3 is TGTGCCAGCTCGCCGACAGGGAGAAAGAACACCGGGGAGCTGTTTTTT. V is TRBV18 and J is TRBJ2-2; 7 bases align to TRBD1. The CDR3 totals 16 residues. Trimming cost V 6 bases and J 1 base; bases outside gene matches: 8. Germline CDR1 KGHSH, CDR2 LQKENI. The variable domain in full, completed from reference TRBV18 and TRBJ2-2, reads NAGVMQNPRHLVRRRGQEARLRCSPMKGHSHVYWYRQLPEEGLKFMVYLQKENIIDESGMPKERFSAEFPKEGPSILRIQQVVRGDSAAYFCASSPTGRKNTGELFFGEGSRLTVL.

The chain links TRBV15 to TRBJ1-2; D is possibly TRBD1 (5 bases). CDR3 length equals 14 residues. V lost 0 bases and J lost 4, with 9 bases in between. Germline V gene data show CDR1 as LNHNV and CDR2 as YYDKDF (reference sequence). The CDR3 region has the DNA TGTGCCACCAGCAGAGACAGGGCCTTCTATGGCTACACCTTC. Its protein is CATSRDRAFYGYTF.

This clonotype showed up many times. The chain has TRBV7-2 and TRBJ1-5; D is undetermined. Germline-derived CDR1 and CDR2 are SGHTA and FQGNSA. This CDR3 is 13 amino acids long. V lost 5 bases to trimming and J lost 7 bases, with 12 bases between them. The CDR3 region has the DNA TGTGCCAGCAGCAAAGGGTATCGGCAGCCCCAGCATTTT. Amino acid sequence: CASSKGYRQPQHF.

This clonotype was seen at least ten times. The V and J genes are TRBV7-2 and TRBJ2-2; 7 bases fit TRBD2. CDR3 length equals 17 residues. V gave up 7 bases and J gave up 0 bases; unmatched junction bases: 11. Germline CDR1 and CDR2: SGHTA and FQGNSA. The CDR3 region has the DNA TGTGCCAGCACCAACAGCGGGGAGGAAGCGAACACCGGGGAGCTGTTTTTT. The encoded protein is CASTNSGEEANTGELFF.

The V and J genes are TRBV6-2 or TRBV6-3 and TRBJ1-2; D is ambiguous. V gave up 5 bases and J gave up 2 bases, with 6 bases separating them. This CDR3 is 12 amino acids long. Germline V gene sequence: CDR1 MNHEY, CDR2 SVGEGT. The CDR3 here is CASSQGNYGYTF. CDR3 nucleotides: TGTGCCAGCAGTCAAGGGAACTATGGCTACACCTTC.

The chain combines TRBV7-6 with TRBJ2-7; no clear D gene. Germline CDR1 and CDR2: SGHVS and FNYEAQ. V lost 4 bases and J lost 10, with 2 bases in between. This CDR3 comprises 8 residues. The CDR3 DNA reads TGTGCCAGCAGCTCCCAGTACGTC. Amino acid sequence: CASSSQYV.

The gene calls are TRBV6-8 and TRBJ2-7; TRBD2 is a possible D gene (5 bases). V was shortened by 0 bases and J by 2 bases, with 20 bases between the two germline ends. This CDR3 is 18 amino acids long. Germline CDR1 and CDR2: MNHGY and SAAAGT. The CDR3: CASSYSPGWTDPAYEQYV. The CDR3 bases are TGTGCCAGCAGTTACTCGCCCGGTTGGACTGACCCAGCCTACGAGCAGTACGTC.

The chain's CDR3 is CASGRPLGYF. The DNA for the CDR3 is TGTGCCAGCGGACGCCCCCTCGGATATTTT. The chain is built from TRBV6-8 and TRBJ1-3; the D is unclear. V lost 8 bases and J 15 bases, leaving 14 bases between the germline ends. This CDR3 is 10 amino acids long. The germline CDR1 and CDR2 sequences are MNHGY and SAAAGT.

This clonotype was counted only a few times. This rearrangement joins TRBV14 to TRBJ2-5, with 7 nucleotides matching TRBD1. This CDR3 is 15 amino acids long. J lost 5 bases, V lost 0 bases, and 6 bases had no gene match. CDR1 SGHDN and CDR2 FVKESK come from the germline V gene. The CDR3 is CASSQDRGGMETQYF. The DNA of the CDR3 is TGTGCCAGCAGCCAAGACAGAGGGGGCATGGAGACCCAGTACTTC.

The J gene is TRBJ2-7, the V gene TRBV28; 10 positions agree with TRBD2. The germline V gene encodes CDR1 MDHEN and CDR2 SYDVKM. The CDR3 totals 16 residues. V trimming: 3 bases; J trimming: 3 bases; junction bases outside the gene matches: 8. In DNA form, the CDR3 reads TGTGCCAGCAGTTTGCTCGGACTAGCGGAGATCTACGAGCAGTACTTC. Its translation is CASSLLGLAEIYEQYF.

The rearrangement uses TRBV11-2 and TRBJ2-3; TRBD1 is a possible D gene (5 bases). Germline assignment: CDR1 SGHAT and CDR2 FQNNGV. This CDR3 contains 15 residues. Trimming shortened V by 1 base and J by 4 bases, and 12 bases separated the two germline ends. The CDR3 loop is CASSLVLQGPDTQYF. CDR3 in DNA: TGTGCCAGCAGCTTAGTCCTCCAGGGCCCAGATACGCAGTATTTT.

This clonotype was seen ten or more times. The J gene is TRBJ1-1, the V gene TRBV7-6; D gene ambiguous. Germline CDR1 SGHVS, CDR2 FNYEAQ. The CDR3 sequence is 12 residues long. V lost 4 bases and J 4 bases, leaving 7 bases between the germline ends. The CDR3: CASSYRGTEAFF. The CDR3 coding sequence is TGTGCCAGCAGCTACCGGGGCACTGAAGCTTTCTTT.

This clonotype was observed many times. This chain joins TRBV7-2 and TRBJ1-4; possible D gene TRBD1, 5 bases. The CDR3 extends over 14 amino acids. Germline CDR1 reads SGHTA; CDR2 reads FQGNSA. V was trimmed by 1 base and J by 8 bases, leaving 11 bases between them. For the CDR3, the DNA is TGTGCCAGCAGCTTAGGTCAGGGCGGGGAAAAACTGTTTTTT. Encoded protein: CASSLGQGGEKLFF. The variable domain in full, with the rest retrieved from reference TRBV7-2 and TRBJ1-4, is GAGVSQSPSNKVTEKGKDVELRCDPISGHTALYWYRQSLGQGLEFLIYFQGNSAPDKSGLPSDRFSAERTGGSVSTLTIQRTQQEDSAVYLCASSLGQGGEKLFFGSGTQLSVL.

Only a few counts were recorded for this clonotype. J is TRBJ2-1 and V is TRBV28; D possibly uses TRBD1 or TRBD2 (5 bases each). The CDR3 contains 15 residues. Trimming shortened V by 6 bases and J by 6 bases, and 18 bases separated the two germline ends. Per germline, CDR1 MDHEN and CDR2 SYDVKM. The CDR3 sequence is CASRWERRATNEQFF. CDR3 DNA sequence: TGTGCCAGCAGATGGGAGCGCAGGGCCACCAATGAGCAGTTCTTC.

This clonotype was observed a handful of times. The chain carries TRBV11-3 and TRBJ1-2, with 12 bases aligning to TRBD1. The V gene end was trimmed by 4 bases and the J gene end by 6 bases; junction bases not matched to a gene: 12. The CDR3 consists of 17 residues. Germline V gives CDR1 SGHNT, CDR2 YENEEA. CDR3 bases: TGTGCCAGCAGCTCCGGGACAGGGGGCGCGCGATCGGATGGCTACACCTTC. Amino acids: CASSSGTGGARSDGYTF.

This clonotype was observed many times. The chain recombines TRBV7-2 with TRBJ2-3; D gene unclear. V was shortened by 5 bases and J by 4 bases, with 7 bases between the two germline ends. The CDR3 covers 12 residues. CDR1 and CDR2 from the germline V gene are SGHTA and FQGNSA. The CDR3 nucleotides read TGTGCCAGCAGCCCCCGTGCAGATACGCAGTATTTT. Protein product: CASSPRADTQYF.

This clonotype came up a few times. The chain couples TRBV19 to TRBJ1-5, with D uncertain. V shed 5 bases and J shed 0 bases, with 8 bases lying between them. The CDR3 runs 14 residues. The V gene's germline CDR1 is LNHDA and CDR2 SQIVND (reference sequence). The CDR3 nucleotides are TGTGCCAGTAGTCATGGCTATAGCAATCAGCCCCAGCATTTT. It codes for CASSHGYSNQPQHF. Full variable domain (remainder filled in from reference TRBV19 and TRBJ1-5): DGGITQSPKYLFRKEGQNVTLSCEQNLNHDAMYWYRQDPGQGLRLIYYSQIVNDFQKGDIAEGYSVSREKKESFPLTVTSAQKNPTAFYLCASSHGYSNQPQHFGDGTRLSIL.

V usage is TRBV24-1 and J usage is TRBJ1-1, with unresolved D. The CDR3 sequence is 13 residues long. V lost 8 bases, J lost 0 bases, and 9 bases lay in between. The germline V gene has CDR1 KGHDR and CDR2 SFDVKD. The CDR3: CATTAGLNTEAFF. The CDR3 region has the DNA TGTGCCACCACGGCGGGTCTGAACACTGAAGCTTTCTTT.